This T cell receptor (beta chain) comes out of a study of blood T cell repertoires in COVID-19. Across the whole study: Samples taken during acute and convalescent COVID-19 were collected in the United States, Italy and Spain. PBMCs, B-cell-depleted T cells, or T cells were the source of the cDNA or gDNA that made up the material.

Germline CDR1 reads MNHNY; CDR2 reads SVGAGI (reference sequence). V lost 6 bases, J lost 2 bases, and 17 bases lay in between. This CDR3 region has 17 residues. Study processing details: It was from reference gene primer amplification that nucleated cell counts were estimated. Profiling relied on immunoSEQ multiplex PCR, and the TCRdb table lists in-frame clones only, not all of them. V, J and clone size are taken as reported in that table, and D and trimming were inferred from the DNA itself. The data hold some 170,000 clones, with about 78% observed a single time. Sequencing was performed on peripheral blood. This chain links TRBV6-6 with TRBJ2-6; possibly TRBD1 for D (5 bases). This sequence originates from a woman aged 50 to 65 with active or convalescent COVID-19. The CDR3 reads CASSRIQGRAGANVLTF. In nucleotides, the CDR3 is TGTGCCAGCAGCCGAATCCAGGGAAGAGCTGGGGCCAACGTCCTGACTTTC.